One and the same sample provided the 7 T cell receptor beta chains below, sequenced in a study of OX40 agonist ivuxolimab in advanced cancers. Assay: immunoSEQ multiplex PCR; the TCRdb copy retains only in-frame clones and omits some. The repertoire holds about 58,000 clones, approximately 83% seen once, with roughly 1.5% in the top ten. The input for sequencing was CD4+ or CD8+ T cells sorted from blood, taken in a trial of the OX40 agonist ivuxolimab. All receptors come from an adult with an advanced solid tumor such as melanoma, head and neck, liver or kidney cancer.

The CDR3 protein is CSVGQRGSTGELFF. The CDR3 DNA reads TGCAGCGTTGGCCAGCGGGGGTCCACCGGGGAGCTGTTTTTT. This chain connects TRBV29-1 to TRBJ2-2, with 8 nucleotides matching TRBD2. Looked up from germline, CDR1 is SQVTM and CDR2 is ANQGSEA. This CDR3 has 14 amino acids. J lost 4 bases, V lost 4 bases, and 5 bases had no gene match.

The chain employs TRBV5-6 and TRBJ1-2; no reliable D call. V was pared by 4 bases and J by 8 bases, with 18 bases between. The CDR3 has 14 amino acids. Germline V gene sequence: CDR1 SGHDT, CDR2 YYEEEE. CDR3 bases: TGTGCCAGCAGCCCTGGTGGCAGGTCTAACGGCTACACCTTC. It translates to CASSPGGRSNGYTF.

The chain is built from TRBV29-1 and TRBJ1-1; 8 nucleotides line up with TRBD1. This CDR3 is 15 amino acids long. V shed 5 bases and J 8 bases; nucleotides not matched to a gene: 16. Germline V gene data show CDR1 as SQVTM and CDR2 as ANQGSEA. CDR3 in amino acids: CSVHVSGGRGQEAFF. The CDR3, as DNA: TGCAGCGTTCACGTATCGGGCGGCAGGGGGCAGGAAGCTTTCTTT.

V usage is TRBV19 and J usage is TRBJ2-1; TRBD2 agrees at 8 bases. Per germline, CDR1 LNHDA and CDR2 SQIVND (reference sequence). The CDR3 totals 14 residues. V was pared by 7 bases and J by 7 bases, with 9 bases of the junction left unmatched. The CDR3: CASTSAGAVNEQFF. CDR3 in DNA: TGTGCCAGTACCTCAGCGGGGGCCGTGAATGAGCAGTTCTTC.

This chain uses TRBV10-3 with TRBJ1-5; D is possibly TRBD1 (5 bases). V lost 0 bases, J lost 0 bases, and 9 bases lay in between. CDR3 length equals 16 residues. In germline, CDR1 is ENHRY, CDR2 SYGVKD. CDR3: CAISESRGDSNQPQHF. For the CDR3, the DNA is TGTGCCATCAGTGAGTCGAGAGGGGATAGCAATCAGCCCCAGCATTTT.

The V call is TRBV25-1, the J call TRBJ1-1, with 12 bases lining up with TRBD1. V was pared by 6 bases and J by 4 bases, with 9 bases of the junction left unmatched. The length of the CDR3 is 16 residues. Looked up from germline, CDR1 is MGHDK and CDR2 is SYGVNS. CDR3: CASSPGQGAGGTEAFF. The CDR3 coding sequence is TGTGCCAGCAGCCCGGGACAGGGGGCCGGGGGCACTGAAGCTTTCTTT.

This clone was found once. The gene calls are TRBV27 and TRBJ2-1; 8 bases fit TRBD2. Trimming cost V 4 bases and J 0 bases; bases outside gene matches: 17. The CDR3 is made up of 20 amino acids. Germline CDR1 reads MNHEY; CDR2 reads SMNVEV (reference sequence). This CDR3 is CASSSRLAGGWTSSYNEQFF. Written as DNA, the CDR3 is TGTGCCAGCAGTTCTCGTCTAGCGGGCGGTTGGACGAGCTCCTACAATGAGCAGTTCTTC.